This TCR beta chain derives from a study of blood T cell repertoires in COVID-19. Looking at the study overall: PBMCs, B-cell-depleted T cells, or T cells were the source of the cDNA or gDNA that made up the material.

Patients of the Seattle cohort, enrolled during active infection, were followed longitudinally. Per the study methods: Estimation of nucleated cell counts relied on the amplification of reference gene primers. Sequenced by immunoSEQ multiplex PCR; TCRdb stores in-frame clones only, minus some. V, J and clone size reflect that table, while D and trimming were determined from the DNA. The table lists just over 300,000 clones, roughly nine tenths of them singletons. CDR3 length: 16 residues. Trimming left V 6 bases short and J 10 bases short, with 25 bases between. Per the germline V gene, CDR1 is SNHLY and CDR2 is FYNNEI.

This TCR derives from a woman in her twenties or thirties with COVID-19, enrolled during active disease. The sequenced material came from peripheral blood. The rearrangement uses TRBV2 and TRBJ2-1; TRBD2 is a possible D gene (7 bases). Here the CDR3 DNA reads TGTGCCAGCAGGGATCCAGGTAGGGGGGGGCTCCGGGAGCAGTTCTTC. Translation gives CASRDPGRGGLREQFF. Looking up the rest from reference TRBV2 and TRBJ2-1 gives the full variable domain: EPEVTQTPSHQVTQMGQEVILRCVPISNHLYFYWYRQILGQKVEFLVSFYNNEISEKSEIFDDQFSVERPDGSNFTLKIRSTKLEDSAMYFCASRDPGRGGLREQFFGPGTRLTVL.